The 14 T cell receptor beta chains presented below share a single source sample, sequenced in a study of human T cells and chemical hapten exposure. Indicated time point: patch test 3, about 24 weeks after DPC sensitization. This sample's treatment: therapeutic diphenylcyclopropenone sensitization with weekly scalp DPC. TCRdb redid the calling of the RACE reads with MiXCR, one entry per CDR3 protein. The sample records roughly 150,000 distinct CDR3 sequences, 28% being singletons. The source material was whole blood, sampled in connection with sensitization to the hapten diphenylcyclopropenone (DPC). The receptors were gathered from a woman aged 18-29 years with alopecia areata. Some clones in this sample may be carry-over from other donors' samples.

This clonotype came up a few times. The chain is built from TRBV6-2 or TRBV6-3 and TRBJ1-1; D remains unclear. The germline CDR1 and CDR2 sequences are MNHEY and SVGEGT. Trimming stripped 7 bases from V and 3 bases from J, with 12 bases between. The CDR3 contains 13 residues. Here the CDR3 reads CASKHSRDTEAFF. The CDR3 DNA is TGTGCCAGCAAACACAGCCGGGACACTGAAGCTTTCTTT.

The rearrangement uses TRBV30 and TRBJ2-7; D is uncertain. Germline CDR1 GTSNPN, CDR2 SVGIG (reference sequence). V dropped 0 bases and J dropped 3 bases, with 9 bases sitting between them. The CDR3 is 13 amino acids. This chain's CDR3 is CAWSVGGYYEQYF. In DNA, the CDR3 is TGTGCCTGGAGTGTTGGTGGTTACTACGAGCAGTACTTC.

This clonotype was detected only a few times. This rearrangement joins TRBV27 to TRBJ1-1; TRBD1 matches at 7 bases. The CDR3 has 14 amino acids. V shed 6 bases and J 3 bases; nucleotides not matched to a gene: 7. Germline-derived CDR1 and CDR2 are MNHEY and SMNVEV (reference sequence). The CDR3 bases are TGTGCCAGCAGGAGACAGGGAATGCACACTGAAGCTTTCTTT. Translation: CASRRQGMHTEAFF.

Only a few counts were recorded for this clonotype. This chain links TRBV5-8 with TRBJ2-1; perhaps TRBD1 as D (6 bases). CDR3 size: 16 residues. CDR1 is SGHTS and CDR2 is YDEGEE in the germline V gene. With 6 bases removed from V and 0 bases from J, the gap between germline ends came to 16 bases. CDR3 in amino acids: CASTPGTLISYNEQFF. In DNA form, the CDR3 reads TGTGCCAGCACCCCCGGGACACTGATCTCCTACAATGAGCAGTTCTTC.

The chain is built from TRBV4-1 and TRBJ2-3; 11 bases match TRBD2. This CDR3 contains 15 residues. CDR1 is MGHRA, CDR2 YSYEKL, per germline. The J segment lost 4 bases and the V segment lost 6 bases, leaving 6 bases of the junction unmatched. The CDR3 spells CASSLSGRAPDTQYF. The CDR3 region has the DNA TGCGCCAGCAGTCTTAGCGGGAGGGCCCCAGATACGCAGTATTTT.

As for this clonotype: A read error may produce the germline difference seen at one junction end. V and J are TRBV7-8 and TRBJ2-5; a weak D match, TRBD2 (6 bases). Germline CDR1 reads SGHVS; CDR2 reads FQNEAQ. CDR3 length equals 17 residues. CDR3 DNA: TGTGCCAGCAGTTTAGCCCTAATAACGGGGGTCCAAGAGACCCAGTACTTC. Translation gives CASSLALITGVQETQYF.

The chain uses TRBV4-1 and TRBJ2-7; TRBD2 aligns across 8 bases. Trimming at V came to 7 bases and at J to 2 bases, leaving 10 bases not matched to a gene. The CDR3 length is 15 residues. The germline V gene has CDR1 MGHRA and CDR2 YSYEKL. CDR3 nucleotide sequence: TGCGCCAGCAAAATGTCGGGGGGGGGCCCCTACGAGCAGTACTTC. Its protein is CASKMSGGGPYEQYF.

This clonotype turned up a few times. The chain is built from TRBV6-5 and TRBJ2-7, with D uncertain. This CDR3 is built from 14 residues. Germline values: CDR1 MNHEY, CDR2 SVGAGI. V was cut by 6 bases and J by 2 bases, with 14 bases left in between. The CDR3 DNA follows: TGTGCCAGCAGCCGTCCTGGGATGGCCTACGAGCAGTACTTC. Translated, it gives CASSRPGMAYEQYF.

There are a few counts of this clonotype. The V gene is TRBV27, the J gene TRBJ1-5; D remains ambiguous. Germline CDR1 is MNHEY and CDR2 is SMNVEV (reference sequence). The V and J ends lost 2 bases and 3 bases respectively, with 8 bases between them. The CDR3 consists of 14 residues. The CDR3: CASSLRPINQPQHF. CDR3 DNA sequence: TGTGCCAGCAGTTTAAGACCTATCAATCAGCCCCAGCATTTT.

This clonotype was counted ten times or more. The chain uses TRBV2 and TRBJ2-7; the D is unclear. Germline V gene sequence: CDR1 SNHLY, CDR2 FYNNEI. Trimming removed 8 bases from V and 4 bases from J, with 6 bases in between. The length of the CDR3 is 10 residues. The CDR3 DNA follows: TGTGCCAGCGGAGAATACGAGCAGTACTTC. Its translation is CASGEYEQYF.

The chain links TRBV6-2 or TRBV6-3 to TRBJ2-3; weak D call: TRBD2 (7 bases). Trimming stripped 6 bases from V and 2 bases from J, with 15 bases between. Germline CDR1 and CDR2: MNHEY and SVGEGT. This CDR3 has 15 amino acids. This CDR3 reads CASSSAGAITDTQYF. The DNA of the CDR3 is TGTGCCAGCAGCAGCGCGGGGGCGATCACAGATACGCAGTATTTT.

This clonotype occurred a few times. V gene TRBV20-1 combines with J gene TRBJ1-5, with TRBD1 matching over 8 bases. The CDR3 is 17 amino acids. Germline CDR1 DFQATT, CDR2 SNEGSKA (reference sequence). V was pared by 2 bases and J by 6 bases, with 15 bases of the junction left unmatched. The CDR3 reads CSARTTTDRDPGQPQHF. As DNA, the CDR3 is TGCAGTGCTAGAACGACAACGGACAGGGATCCCGGTCAGCCCCAGCATTTT.

The chain combines TRBV6-6 with TRBJ2-2; tentative D call: TRBD1 (6 bases). CDR1 is MNHNY, CDR2 SVGAGI, per germline (reference sequence). The CDR3 totals 16 residues. The V gene lost 2 bases and the J gene lost 7 bases, with 17 bases spanning the gap. The CDR3, as DNA: TGTGCCAGCAGTTACGCAACGAGGACAGCCGGCGGGGAGCTGTTTTTT. Translated, it gives CASSYATRTAGGELFF.

The chain uses TRBV5-6 and TRBJ2-2; D is perhaps TRBD1 (6 bases). The V and J ends lost 0 bases and 7 bases respectively, with 13 bases between them. This CDR3 spans 15 amino acids. Germline loops: CDR1 SGHDT, CDR2 YYEEEE. The CDR3 DNA sequence: TGTGCCAGCAGCTTGGGACTTACAGGGCACGGGGAGCTGTTTTTT. Its protein product is CASSLGLTGHGELFF.